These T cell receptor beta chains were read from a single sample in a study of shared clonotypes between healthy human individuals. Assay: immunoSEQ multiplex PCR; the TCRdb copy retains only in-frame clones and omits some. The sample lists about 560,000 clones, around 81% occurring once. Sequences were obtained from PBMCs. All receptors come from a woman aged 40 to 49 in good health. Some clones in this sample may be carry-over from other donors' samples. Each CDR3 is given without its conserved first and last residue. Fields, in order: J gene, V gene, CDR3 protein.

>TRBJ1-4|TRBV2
ASTRRVSGEKLF
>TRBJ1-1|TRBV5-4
ASSSTGGSEAF
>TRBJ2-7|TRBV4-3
ASSHNTDSSYEQY
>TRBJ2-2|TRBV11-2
ASSEQGSTGELF
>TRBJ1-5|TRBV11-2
ASSLAGYSNQPQH
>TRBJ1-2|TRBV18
ASSPDLQGAQYGYT
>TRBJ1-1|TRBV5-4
ASSLGQLKVKAF
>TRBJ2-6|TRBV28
ASSRQGAGANVLT
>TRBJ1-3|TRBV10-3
AISGTTRRGNTIY
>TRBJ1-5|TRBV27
ASSSVVSNQPQH
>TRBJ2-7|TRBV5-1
ASSLDWDTIYEQY
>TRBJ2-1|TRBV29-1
SVEDRSSEYNEQF
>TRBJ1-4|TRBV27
ASSLSTGTLPF
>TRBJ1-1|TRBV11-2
ASRSTGGMNTEAF
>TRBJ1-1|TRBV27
ASSLSNRPEGTEAF
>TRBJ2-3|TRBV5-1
ASSQFSGRAGDTQY
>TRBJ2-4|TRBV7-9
ASTDSLAKNIQY
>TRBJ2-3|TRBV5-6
ASSHSGRGADTQY
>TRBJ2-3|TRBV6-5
ASSYGLAGSTDTQY
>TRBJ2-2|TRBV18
ASSPVSSANTGELF
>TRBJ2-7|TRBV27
ASSLSSRDRGLNEQY
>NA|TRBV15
ATSRDRLEDSYEQY
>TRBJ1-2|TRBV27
ASSPAWGANYGYT
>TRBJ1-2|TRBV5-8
ASSDLGQGLNYGYT
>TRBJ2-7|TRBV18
ASSPRSDGTYEQY
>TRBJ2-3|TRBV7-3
ASSLTNTWREETDTQY
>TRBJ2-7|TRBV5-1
ASSFLAGGSYEQY
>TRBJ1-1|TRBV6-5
ASSYARDGEAF
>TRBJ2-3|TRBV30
AWSVQSTDTQY
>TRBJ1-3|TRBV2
ASSGAGLDSGNTIY
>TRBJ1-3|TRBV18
ASSPLSSSGNTIY
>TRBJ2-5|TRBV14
ASSQVLGGETQY
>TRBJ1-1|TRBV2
ASLRDTKNTEAF
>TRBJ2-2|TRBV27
ASSSTGRFTGELF
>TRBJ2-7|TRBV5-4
ASSWGRSYEQY
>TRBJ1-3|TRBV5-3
ARSLGPRGTGNTIY
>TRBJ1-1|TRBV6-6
ASRFPGGAGTEAF
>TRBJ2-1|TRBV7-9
ASSPGTNRVRV
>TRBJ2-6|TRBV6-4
ASSDSIASGANVLT
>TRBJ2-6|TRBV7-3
ASTGPGANVLT
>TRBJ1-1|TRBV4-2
ASSGNMNTEAF